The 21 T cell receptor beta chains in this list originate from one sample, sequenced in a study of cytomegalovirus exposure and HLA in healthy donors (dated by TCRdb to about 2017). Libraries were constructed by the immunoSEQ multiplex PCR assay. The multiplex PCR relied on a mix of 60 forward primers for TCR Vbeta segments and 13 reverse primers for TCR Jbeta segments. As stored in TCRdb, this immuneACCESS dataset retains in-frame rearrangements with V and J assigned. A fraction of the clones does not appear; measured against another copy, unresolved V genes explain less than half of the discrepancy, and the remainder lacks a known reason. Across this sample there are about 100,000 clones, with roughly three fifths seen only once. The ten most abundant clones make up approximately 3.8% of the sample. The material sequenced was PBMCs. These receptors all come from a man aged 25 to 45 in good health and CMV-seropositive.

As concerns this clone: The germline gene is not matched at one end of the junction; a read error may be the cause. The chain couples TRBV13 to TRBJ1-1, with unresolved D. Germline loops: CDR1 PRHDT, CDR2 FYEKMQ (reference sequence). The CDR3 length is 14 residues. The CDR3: CASSLGRSSTEAFF. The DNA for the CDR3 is TGTGCCAGCAGCCTAGGGCGTAGTAGCACTGAAGCTTTCTTT.

CDR3 amino acids: CASSAGTTLAYEQYF. DNA of the CDR3: TGCGCCAGCAGCGCGGGGACCACTCTGGCCTACGAGCAGTACTTC. The chain is built from TRBV4-1 and TRBJ2-5, with a possible D match to TRBD2 (6 bases). The J call may be mistaken, given a closer DNA end match to TRBJ2-7. Germline-derived CDR1 and CDR2 are MGHRA and YSYEKL. The length of the CDR3 is 15 residues.

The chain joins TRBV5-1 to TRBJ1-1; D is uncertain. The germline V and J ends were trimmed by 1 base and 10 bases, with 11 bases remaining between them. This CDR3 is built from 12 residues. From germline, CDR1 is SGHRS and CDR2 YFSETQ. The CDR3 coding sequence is TGCGCCAGCAGCTTGACGTCGGAGGCAGCTTTCTTT. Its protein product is CASSLTSEAAFF. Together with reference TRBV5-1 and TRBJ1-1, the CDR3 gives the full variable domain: KAGVTQTPRYLIKTRGQQVTLSCSPISGHRSVSWYQQTPGQGLQFLFEYFSETQRNKGNFPGRFSGRQFSNSRSEMNVSTLELGDSALYLCASSLTSEAAFFGQGTRLTVV.

The DNA for the CDR3 is TGTGCCAGCTCACCAGGCAGCGGATATGGAAACACCATATATTTT. Translation: CASSPGSGYGNTIYF. The V call is TRBV18, the J call TRBJ1-3; D is undetermined. V lost 2 bases to trimming and J lost 3 bases, with 11 bases between them. The CDR3 spans 15 residues. The germline gives CDR1 KGHSH, CDR2 LQKENI.

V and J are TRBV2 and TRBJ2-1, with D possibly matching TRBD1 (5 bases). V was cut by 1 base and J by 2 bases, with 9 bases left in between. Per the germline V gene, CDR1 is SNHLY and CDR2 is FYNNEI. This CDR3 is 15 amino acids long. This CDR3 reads CASSEEQAAYNEQFF. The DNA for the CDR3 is TGTGCCAGCAGTGAAGAACAGGCCGCCTACAATGAGCAGTTCTTC.

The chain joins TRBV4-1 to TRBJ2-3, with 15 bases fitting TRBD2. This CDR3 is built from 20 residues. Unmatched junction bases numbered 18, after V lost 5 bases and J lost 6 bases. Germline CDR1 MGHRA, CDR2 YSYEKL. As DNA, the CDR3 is TGCGCCAGCAGCTTCCACGGACTAGCGGGGGGGGACCCGACCCGCGATACGCAGTATTTT. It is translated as CASSFHGLAGGDPTRDTQYF.

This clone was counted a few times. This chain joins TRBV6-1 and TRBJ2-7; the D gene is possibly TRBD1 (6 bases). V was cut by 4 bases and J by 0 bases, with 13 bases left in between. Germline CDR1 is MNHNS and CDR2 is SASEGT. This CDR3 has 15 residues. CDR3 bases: TGTGCCAGCAGTGCCGTGGGGGCAGCCTCCTACGAGCAGTACTTC. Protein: CASSAVGAASYEQYF.

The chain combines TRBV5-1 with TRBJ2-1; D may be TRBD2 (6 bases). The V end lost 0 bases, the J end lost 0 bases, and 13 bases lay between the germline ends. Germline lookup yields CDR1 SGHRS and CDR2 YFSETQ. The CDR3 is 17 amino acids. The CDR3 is CASSLAGGAYSYNEQFF. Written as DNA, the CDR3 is TGCGCCAGCAGCTTGGCCGGCGGGGCCTACTCCTACAATGAGCAGTTCTTC.

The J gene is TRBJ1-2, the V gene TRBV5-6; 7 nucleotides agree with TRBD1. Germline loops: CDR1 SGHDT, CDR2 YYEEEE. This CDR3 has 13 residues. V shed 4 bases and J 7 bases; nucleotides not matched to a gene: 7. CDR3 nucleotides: TGTGCCAGCAGCCACGGGACAGACGCTGGCTACACCTTC. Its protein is CASSHGTDAGYTF.

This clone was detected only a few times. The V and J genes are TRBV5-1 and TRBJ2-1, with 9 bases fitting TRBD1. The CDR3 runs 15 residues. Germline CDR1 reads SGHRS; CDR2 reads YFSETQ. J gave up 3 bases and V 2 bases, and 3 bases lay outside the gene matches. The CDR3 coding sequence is TGCGCCAGCAGCTTCTCGACAGGGGGCTACAATGAGCAGTTCTTC. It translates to CASSFSTGGYNEQFF.

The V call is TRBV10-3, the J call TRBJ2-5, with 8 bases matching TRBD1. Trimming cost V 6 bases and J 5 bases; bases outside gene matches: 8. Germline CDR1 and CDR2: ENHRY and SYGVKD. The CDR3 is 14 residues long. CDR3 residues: CAIRGGQGSETQYF. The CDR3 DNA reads TGTGCCATCAGAGGAGGACAGGGAAGCGAGACCCAGTACTTC.

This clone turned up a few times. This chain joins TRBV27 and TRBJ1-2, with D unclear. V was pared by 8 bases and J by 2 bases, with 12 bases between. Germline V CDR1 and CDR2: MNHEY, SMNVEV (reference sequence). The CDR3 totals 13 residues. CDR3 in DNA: TGTGCCAGCCTGTCCCCCGTAAACTATGGCTACACCTTC. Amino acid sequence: CASLSPVNYGYTF.

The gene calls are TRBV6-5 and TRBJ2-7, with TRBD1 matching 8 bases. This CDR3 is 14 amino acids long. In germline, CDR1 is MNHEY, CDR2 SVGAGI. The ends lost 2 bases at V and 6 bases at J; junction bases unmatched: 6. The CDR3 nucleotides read TGTGCCAGCAGTTACCAGGGGGCGCGAGGCGAGCAGTACTTC. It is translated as CASSYQGARGEQYF.

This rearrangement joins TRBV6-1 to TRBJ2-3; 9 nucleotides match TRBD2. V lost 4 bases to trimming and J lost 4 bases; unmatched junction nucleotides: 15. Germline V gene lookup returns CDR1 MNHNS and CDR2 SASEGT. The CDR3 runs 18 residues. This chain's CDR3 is CASSGDPGLAEYPDTQYF. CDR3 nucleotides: TGTGCCAGCAGTGGGGACCCGGGACTAGCAGAATACCCAGATACGCAGTATTTT.

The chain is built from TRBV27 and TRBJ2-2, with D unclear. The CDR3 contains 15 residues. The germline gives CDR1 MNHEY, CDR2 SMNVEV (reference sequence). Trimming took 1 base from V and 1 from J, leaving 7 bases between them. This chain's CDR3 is CASSLFTGNTGELFF. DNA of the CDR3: TGTGCCAGCAGTTTATTTACGGGGAACACCGGGGAGCTGTTTTTT.

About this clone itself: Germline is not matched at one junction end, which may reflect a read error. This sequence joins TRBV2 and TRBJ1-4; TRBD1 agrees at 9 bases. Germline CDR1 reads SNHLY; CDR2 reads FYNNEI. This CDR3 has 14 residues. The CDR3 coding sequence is TGTGCCAGCAGCGAAGACAGGGGGGATGAAAAACTGTTTTTT. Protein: CASSEDRGDEKLFF.

For the CDR3, the DNA is TGTGCCAGCAGCCGACGGGGGGAGGGCACTGAAGCTTTCTTT. As protein: CASSRRGEGTEAFF. V is TRBV9 and J is TRBJ1-1, with D maybe TRBD1 (5 bases). Per germline, CDR1 SGDLS and CDR2 YYNGEE. The CDR3 loop spans 14 amino acids. V lost 4 bases and J lost 4, with 14 bases in between.

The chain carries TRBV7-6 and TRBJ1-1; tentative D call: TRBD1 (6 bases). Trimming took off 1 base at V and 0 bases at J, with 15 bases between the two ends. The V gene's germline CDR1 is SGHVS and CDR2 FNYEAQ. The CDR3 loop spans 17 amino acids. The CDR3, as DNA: TGTGCCAGCAGCTTAGGACAGGCGATATCCATGAACACTGAAGCTTTCTTT. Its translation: CASSLGQAISMNTEAFF.

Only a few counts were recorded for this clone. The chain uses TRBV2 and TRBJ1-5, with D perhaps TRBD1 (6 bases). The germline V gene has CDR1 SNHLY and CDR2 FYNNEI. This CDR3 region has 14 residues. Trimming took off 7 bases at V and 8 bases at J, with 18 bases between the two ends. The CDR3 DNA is TGTGCCAGCACCTACAGGGTAAACCGCGAGCCCCAGCATTTT. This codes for CASTYRVNREPQHF.

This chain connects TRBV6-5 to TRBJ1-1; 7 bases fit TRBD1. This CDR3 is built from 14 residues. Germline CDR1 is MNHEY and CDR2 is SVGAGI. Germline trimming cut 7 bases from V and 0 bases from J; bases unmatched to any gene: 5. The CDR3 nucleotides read TGTGCCAGCAATAGGGGACAGATGAACACTGAAGCTTTCTTT. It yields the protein CASNRGQMNTEAFF.

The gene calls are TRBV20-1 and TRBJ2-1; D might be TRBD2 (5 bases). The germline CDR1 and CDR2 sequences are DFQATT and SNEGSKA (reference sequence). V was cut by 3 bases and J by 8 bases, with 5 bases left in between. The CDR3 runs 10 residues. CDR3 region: CSASGDEQFF. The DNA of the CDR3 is TGCAGTGCTAGCGGGGATGAGCAGTTCTTC.